This T cell receptor (beta chain) was identified during a study of identical twins. Study observations and caveats: A lower insertion count was a feature of abundant cord blood beta clonotypes, with no such feature in memory repertoires.

CDR3 size: 15 residues. Trimming took 0 bases from V and 1 from J, leaving 8 bases between them. Germline assignment: CDR1 SGHRS and CDR2 YFSETQ. About this clonotype: What it binds is not known.

TCRdb reprocessed the 5' RACE reads via MiXCR and lists one record per CDR3 protein. The table includes 200,000 to 250,000 distinct CDR3 sequences, approximately 7% detected once. This same sample was also taken into another study, of yellow fever vaccine responses in identical twins.

The TCR originated in a woman younger than 30 in good health. The sample consisted of memory (CD45RO+) T cells sorted from blood. V gene TRBV5-1 combines with J gene TRBJ1-5; a weak D match, TRBD1 (5 bases). The CDR3 region has the DNA TGCGCCAGCAGCTTGGACGGGGGAAGCAATCAGCCCCAGCATTTT. It is translated as CASSLDGGSNQPQHF. Combining the CDR3 with reference TRBV5-1 and TRBJ1-5 gives the whole variable domain KAGVTQTPRYLIKTRGQQVTLSCSPISGHRSVSWYQQTPGQGLQFLFEYFSETQRNKGNFPGRFSGRQFSNSRSEMNVSTLELGDSALYLCASSLDGGSNQPQHFGDGTRLSIL.